Sequencing of this TCR beta chain was carried out in a study of blood T cell repertoires in COVID-19. In the study overall: COVID-19 samples from acute and convalescent phases originated in the United States, Italy and Spain. T cells, B-cell-depleted T cells, or PBMCs provided the cDNA or gDNA that served as material.

CDR1 and CDR2 from the germline V gene are SNHLY and FYNNEI. V shed 6 bases and J 3 bases; nucleotides not matched to a gene: 7. CDR3 length: 14 residues. Per the authors' pipeline: Quantification of nucleated cells was approximated via reference gene primer amplification. Libraries were prepared by immunoSEQ multiplex PCR; TCRdb keeps only in-frame clonotypes and omits some of them. That table furnishes V, J and clone size, whereas the DNA furnished D and trimming. The sample lists about 170,000 clones, 65% to 85% occurring once. The gene calls are TRBV2 and TRBJ1-1; TRBD1 aligns across 7 bases. Source material: peripheral blood. This clonotype was obtained from a man aged 70 or older with active or convalescent COVID-19. The CDR3 DNA reads TGTGCCAGCAGACGACAGGGTGGGGACACTGAAGCTTTCTTT. Its protein is CASRRQGGDTEAFF.